These 29 T cell receptor beta chains originate from one sample sequenced in a study of identical twins. TCRdb independently ran MiXCR on the 5' RACE reads; one entry per CDR3 protein. This sample has under 900,000 distinct CDR3 sequences, with about 18% found just once. The same specimen was also included in a second study, on T cells expressing NK-cell markers.

Sequenced material: PBMCs. The receptor set was obtained from a woman under 30 in good health.

The chain combines TRBV11-3 with TRBJ2-3; 14 positions agree with TRBD2. The CDR3 contains 21 residues. Germline trimming cut 5 bases from V and 6 bases from J; bases unmatched to any gene: 22. Germline V gene sequence: CDR1 SGHNT, CDR2 YENEEA. The CDR3 region is CASSQPSGTSGSKTPLDTQYF. CDR3 DNA sequence: TGTGCCAGCAGCCAACCCTCCGGGACTAGCGGGAGTAAAACGCCTCTGGATACGCAGTATTTT. The full variable domain, its missing parts supplied by reference TRBV11-3 and TRBJ2-3, is EAGVVQSPRYKIIEKKQPVAFWCNPISGHNTLYWYLQNLGQGPELLIRYENEEAVDDSQLPKDRFSAERLKGVDSTLKIQPAELGDSAVYLCASSQPSGTSGSKTPLDTQYFGPGTRLTVL.

The V and J genes are TRBV3-1 and TRBJ1-1, with D unresolved. Trimming removed 3 bases at V and 2 bases at J, with 7 bases between. The CDR3 length is 13 residues. CDR1 is LGHDT and CDR2 is YNNKEL in the germline V gene (reference sequence). The DNA of the CDR3 is TGTGCCAGCAGCCACCTTTTAAACACTGAAGCTTTCTTT. It encodes CASSHLLNTEAFF.

This clonotype was found a few times. This chain connects TRBV3-1 to TRBJ1-4; D may be TRBD1 (5 bases). The CDR3 consists of 14 residues. Germline CDR1 and CDR2: LGHDT and YNNKEL (reference sequence). Trimming took 4 bases from V and 7 from J, leaving 13 bases between them. CDR3 sequence reads: CASSPYRGPEKLFF. The CDR3 DNA is TGTGCCAGCAGCCCATATAGGGGTCCTGAAAAACTGTTTTTT.

This clonotype was recorded at least ten times. The rearrangement joins TRBV29-1 to TRBJ2-1; D may be TRBD1 (5 bases). Germline lookup yields CDR1 SQVTM and CDR2 ANQGSEA. The CDR3 loop spans 13 amino acids. V was shortened by 7 bases and J by 12 bases, with 22 bases between the two germline ends. The CDR3: CSASPVTAQGQFF. The CDR3 nucleotides read TGCAGCGCGAGCCCCGTGACCGCTCAGGGGCAGTTCTTC.

The chain's CDR3 is CSAPTSTEAFF. CDR3 nucleotide sequence: TGCAGTGCCCCGACAAGCACTGAAGCTTTCTTT. This sequence joins TRBV20-1 and TRBJ1-1, with no clear D. The CDR3 runs 11 residues. Trimming shortened V by 6 bases and J by 4 bases, and 9 bases separated the two germline ends. Germline V gene lookup returns CDR1 DFQATT and CDR2 SNEGSKA (reference sequence).

In this sample, this clonotype turned up a few times. The chain is built from TRBV4-1 and TRBJ2-1; D is unresolved. V was pared by 0 bases and J by 8 bases, with 11 bases between. Germline CDR1 MGHRA, CDR2 YSYEKL. CDR3 size: 14 residues. The CDR3 spells CASSQDLPVDEQFF. CDR3 sequence (DNA): TGCGCCAGCAGCCAAGATCTCCCGGTTGATGAGCAGTTCTTC.

This clonotype was observed a few times. V gene TRBV20-1 combines with J gene TRBJ1-2; D is unclear. CDR1 is DFQATT, CDR2 SNEGSKA, per germline (reference sequence). CDR3 length equals 15 residues. V gave up 5 bases and J gave up 2 bases, with 18 bases separating them. CDR3 amino acids: CSARSRGFGNYGYTF. CDR3 coding DNA: TGCAGTGCTCGCTCACGGGGATTCGGGAACTATGGCTACACCTTC.

This clonotype was counted ten times or more. The chain joins TRBV5-6 to TRBJ2-1; 9 nucleotides agree with TRBD2. Trimming removed 2 bases from V and 4 bases from J; junction bases left unmatched: 4. The germline gives CDR1 SGHDT, CDR2 YYEEEE. The CDR3 consists of 15 residues. CDR3: CASSLTSGLYNEQFF. The CDR3 bases are TGTGCCAGCAGCTTAACTAGCGGGCTTTACAATGAGCAGTTCTTC.

This chain joins TRBV5-5 and TRBJ1-5, with a tentative D call TRBD1 (6 bases). The CDR3 runs 15 residues. Trimming removed 1 base from V and 5 bases from J, with 13 bases in between. Germline lookup yields CDR1 SGHKS and CDR2 YYEKEE (reference sequence). The CDR3 is CASSLQGTQYQPQHF. Here the CDR3 DNA reads TGTGCCAGCAGCTTGCAGGGGACACAGTATCAGCCCCAGCATTTT.

The chain joins TRBV5-1 to TRBJ2-5; 8 bases are a match to TRBD1. The V and J ends lost 7 bases and 5 bases, in that order; junction bases with no gene match: 7. Germline assignment: CDR1 SGHRS and CDR2 YFSETQ. CDR3 length: 13 amino acids. The CDR3 DNA follows: TGCGCCAGCGACCGCGGACAGGGTGAGACCCAGTACTTC. Its protein product is CASDRGQGETQYF.

J is TRBJ2-1 and V is TRBV29-1, with D unclear. Germline V gene sequence: CDR1 SQVTM, CDR2 ANQGSEA. The length of the CDR3 is 14 residues. Trimming took off 6 bases at V and 6 bases at J, with 18 bases between the two ends. CDR3 amino acids: CSVSRVNPSNEQFF. CDR3 DNA: TGCAGCGTGTCACGGGTTAACCCAAGCAATGAGCAGTTCTTC.

The V and J genes are TRBV15 and TRBJ2-3, with TRBD2 matching 7 bases. Trimming at V came to 4 bases and at J to 5 bases, leaving 9 bases not matched to a gene. Germline lookup yields CDR1 LNHNV and CDR2 YYDKDF (reference sequence). The CDR3 is 15 residues long. CDR3 coding DNA: TGTGCCACCAGCACCGAGAGGGGAGGGAGAGATACGCAGTATTTT. The encoded protein is CATSTERGGRDTQYF.

The chain carries TRBV10-3 and TRBJ2-2; D might be TRBD1 or TRBD2, each matching 5 bases. V was trimmed by 6 bases and J by 0 bases, leaving 5 bases between them. This CDR3 contains 13 residues. Germline CDR1 ENHRY, CDR2 SYGVKD. CDR3 region: CAIRGPNTGELFF. Written as DNA, the CDR3 is TGTGCCATCAGGGGACCGAACACCGGGGAGCTGTTTTTT.

This sequence joins TRBV5-4 and TRBJ2-3; 10 bases are shared with TRBD2. The CDR3 is 17 residues long. In germline, CDR1 is SGHNT, CDR2 YYREEE (reference sequence). V lost 0 bases, J lost 8 bases, and 12 bases stayed unmatched. This chain's CDR3 is CASSLGSGRPDRRTQYF. DNA of the CDR3: TGTGCCAGCAGCTTGGGTAGCGGGAGGCCCGACCGACGTACGCAGTATTTT.

This clonotype was observed a few times. The chain is built from TRBV5-1 and TRBJ2-2, with 7 bases fitting TRBD2. Germline lookup yields CDR1 SGHRS and CDR2 YFSETQ. The CDR3 sequence is 15 residues long. V trimming: 4 bases; J trimming: 4 bases; junction bases outside the gene matches: 7. CDR3 residues: CASSVERGGTGELFF. Written as DNA, the CDR3 is TGCGCCAGCAGCGTAGAGCGGGGCGGCACCGGGGAGCTGTTTTTT. Using reference TRBV5-1 and TRBJ2-2 for the parts outside the CDR3, the full variable domain is KAGVTQTPRYLIKTRGQQVTLSCSPISGHRSVSWYQQTPGQGLQFLFEYFSETQRNKGNFPGRFSGRQFSNSRSEMNVSTLELGDSALYLCASSVERGGTGELFFGEGSRLTVL.

The table lists this clonotype with a few counts. This rearrangement joins TRBV7-9 to TRBJ1-1; no clear D. This CDR3 is built from 13 residues. Germline V gene sequence: CDR1 SEHNR, CDR2 FQNEAQ (reference sequence). Trimming removed 6 bases from V and 1 base from J, with 9 bases in between. In nucleotides, the CDR3 is TGTGCCAGCAGGGTGGAGGAGAACACTGAAGCTTTCTTT. It translates to CASRVEENTEAFF. The whole variable domain, filled in from reference TRBV7-9 and TRBJ1-1, reads DTGVSQNPRHKITKRGQNVTFRCDPISEHNRLYWYRQTLGQGPEFLTYFQNEAQLEKSRLLSDRFSAERPKGSFSTLEIQRTEQGDSAMYLCASRVEENTEAFFGQGTRLTVV.

In this sample, this clonotype turned up a few times. This chain connects TRBV10-3 to TRBJ2-6; TRBD2 is a possible D gene (5 bases). Germline loops: CDR1 ENHRY, CDR2 SYGVKD. CDR3 length: 15 amino acids. V was shortened by 8 bases and J by 2 bases, with 13 bases between the two germline ends. This chain's CDR3 is CAIRGPPPGANVLTF. The CDR3 nucleotides are TGTGCCATCCGAGGGCCTCCTCCTGGGGCCAACGTCCTGACTTTC.

The rearrangement uses TRBV12-3 or TRBV12-4 and TRBJ2-7, with no clear D. This CDR3 is 14 amino acids long. The V and J ends lost 7 bases and 3 bases respectively, with 16 bases between them. The CDR3 DNA follows: TGTGCCAGCACCTCCCACGGGTGGGGCTACGAGCAGTACTTC. Its protein product is CASTSHGWGYEQYF.

This clonotype was counted many times. The chain couples TRBV4-2 to TRBJ2-3; 10 nucleotides line up with TRBD1. This CDR3 has 15 residues. Germline-derived CDR1 and CDR2 are LGHNA and YNFKEQ. The V segment lost 7 bases and the J segment 1 base; nucleotides outside the gene matches: 5. This CDR3 is CASKFGTGGTDTQYF. In nucleotides, the CDR3 is TGTGCCAGCAAGTTCGGGACAGGGGGCACAGATACGCAGTATTTT.

This clonotype occurred a few times. The V and J genes are TRBV7-9 and TRBJ2-1; a possible D gene is TRBD2 (5 bases). V was clipped by 0 bases and J by 7 bases, with 13 bases between them. The CDR3 is 15 residues long. Looked up from germline, CDR1 is SEHNR and CDR2 is FQNEAQ (reference sequence). The CDR3, as DNA: TGTGCCAGCAGCTTAGCGGGAGTCCCATCTAATGAGCAGTTCTTC. Encoded protein: CASSLAGVPSNEQFF.

The chain uses TRBV4-2 and TRBJ2-3; D is perhaps TRBD2 (5 bases). The CDR3 is made up of 17 amino acids. CDR1 and CDR2 from the germline V gene are LGHNA and YNFKEQ. V lost 1 base and J 2 bases, leaving 16 bases between the germline ends. CDR3 residues: CASSQGHAGGNTDTQYF. The CDR3 nucleotides read TGTGCCAGCAGCCAAGGTCATGCGGGCGGAAACACAGATACGCAGTATTTT.

The V call is TRBV9, the J call TRBJ1-2; 8 positions agree with TRBD1. Per germline, CDR1 SGDLS and CDR2 YYNGEE. With V trimmed by 0 bases and J by 8 bases, 6 bases remained unmatched. This CDR3 contains 14 residues. The DNA of the CDR3 is TGTGCCAGCAGCGTAGCTACGGGACAGGCGGGCTACACCTTC. It encodes CASSVATGQAGYTF.

The CDR3 here is CASSYNYQPQHF. CDR3 bases: TGTGCCAGCAGTTACAATTATCAGCCCCAGCATTTT. The gene calls are TRBV12-3 or TRBV12-4 and TRBJ1-5; D unclear. Trimming removed 4 bases at V and 5 bases at J, with 6 bases between. The CDR3 covers 12 residues.

V is TRBV4-1 and J is TRBJ2-7, with TRBD2 matching 12 bases. The CDR3 has 21 residues. The germline V gene encodes CDR1 MGHRA and CDR2 YSYEKL. V lost 1 base to trimming and J lost 0 bases; unmatched junction nucleotides: 16. In nucleotides, the CDR3 is TGCGCCAGCAGCCAAGGTCGAACCGGACTAGCGGGGAAACTTAACTCCTACGAGCAGTACTTC. Protein sequence: CASSQGRTGLAGKLNSYEQYF.

This chain's CDR3 is CASSLRQPSTDTQYF. The CDR3 region has the DNA TGTGCCAGCAGCTTAAGACAGCCAAGCACAGATACGCAGTATTTT. V is TRBV7-2 and J is TRBJ2-3; D may be TRBD1 (5 bases). The germline gives CDR1 SGHTA, CDR2 FQGNSA. The CDR3 spans 15 residues. The ends were cut back, 2 bases at V and 0 bases at J, with 9 bases in the middle. Complete variable domain (other parts from reference TRBV7-2 and TRBJ2-3): GAGVSQSPSNKVTEKGKDVELRCDPISGHTALYWYRQSLGQGLEFLIYFQGNSAPDKSGLPSDRFSAERTGGSVSTLTIQRTQQEDSAVYLCASSLRQPSTDTQYFGPGTRLTVL.

The chain couples TRBV20-1 to TRBJ2-5, with 11 positions matching TRBD2. This CDR3 contains 14 residues. Per germline, CDR1 DFQATT and CDR2 SNEGSKA (reference sequence). The V segment lost 5 bases and the J segment 5 bases; nucleotides outside the gene matches: 7. The CDR3 region has the DNA TGCAGTGCTGTAGCACTAGCGGGAGAGGAGACCCAGTACTTC. Translation: CSAVALAGEETQYF.

The genes are TRBV20-1 and TRBJ1-1; no firm D call. V was trimmed by 6 bases and J by 12 bases, leaving 8 bases between them. The CDR3 covers 8 residues. Germline CDR1 is DFQATT and CDR2 is SNEGSKA (reference sequence). The DNA of the CDR3 is TGCAGTGCGCAAAGTACTTTCTTT. Its protein product is CSAQSTFF.

The chain has TRBV5-1 and TRBJ2-1, with 9 bases aligning to TRBD1. Germline V gives CDR1 SGHRS, CDR2 YFSETQ. Trimming removed 2 bases from V and 4 bases from J; junction bases left unmatched: 4. The CDR3 runs to 15 residues. As DNA, the CDR3 is TGCGCCAGCAGCTTTGCCGGGACAGGGTACAATGAGCAGTTCTTC. Protein sequence: CASSFAGTGYNEQFF.

This clonotype has just a few counts. The chain uses TRBV7-8 and TRBJ2-7; TRBD2 is a possible D gene (6 bases). CDR3 size: 14 residues. Trimming took 0 bases from V and 5 from J, leaving 11 bases between them. The germline CDR1 and CDR2 sequences are SGHVS and FQNEAQ. The DNA for the CDR3 is TGTGCCAGCAGCTTAGCGGGAGGAGCGAACGAGCAGTACTTC. The encoded protein is CASSLAGGANEQYF.